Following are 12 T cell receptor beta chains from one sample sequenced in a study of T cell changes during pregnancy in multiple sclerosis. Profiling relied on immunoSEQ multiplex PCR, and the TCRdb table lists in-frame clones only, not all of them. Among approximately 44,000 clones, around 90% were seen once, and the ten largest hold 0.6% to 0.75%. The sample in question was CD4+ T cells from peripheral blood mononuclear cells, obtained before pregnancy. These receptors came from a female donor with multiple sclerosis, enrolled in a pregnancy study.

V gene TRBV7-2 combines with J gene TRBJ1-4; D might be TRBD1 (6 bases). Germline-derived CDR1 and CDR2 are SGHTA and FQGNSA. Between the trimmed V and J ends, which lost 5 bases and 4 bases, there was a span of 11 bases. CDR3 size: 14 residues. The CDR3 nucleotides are TGTGCCAGCAGCCCACAGGGCGGTAATGAAAAACTGTTTTTT. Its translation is CASSPQGGNEKLFF. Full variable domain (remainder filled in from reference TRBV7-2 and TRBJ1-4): GAGVSQSPSNKVTEKGKDVELRCDPISGHTALYWYRQSLGQGLEFLIYFQGNSAPDKSGLPSDRFSAERTGGSVSTLTIQRTQQEDSAVYLCASSPQGGNEKLFFGSGTQLSVL.

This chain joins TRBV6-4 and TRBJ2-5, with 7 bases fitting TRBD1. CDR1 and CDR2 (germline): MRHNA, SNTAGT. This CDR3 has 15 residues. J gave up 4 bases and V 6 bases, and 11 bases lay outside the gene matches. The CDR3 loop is CASRQTGSIGETQYF. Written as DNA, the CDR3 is TGTGCCAGCAGGCAGACAGGGAGCATAGGAGAGACCCAGTACTTC.

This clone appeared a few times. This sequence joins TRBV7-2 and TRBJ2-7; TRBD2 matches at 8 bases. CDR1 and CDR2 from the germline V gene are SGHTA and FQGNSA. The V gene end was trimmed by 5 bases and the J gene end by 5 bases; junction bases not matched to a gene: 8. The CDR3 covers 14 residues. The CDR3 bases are TGTGCCAGCAGCAGCGACCCGGGGGGGCACGAGCAGTACTTC. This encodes CASSSDPGGHEQYF.

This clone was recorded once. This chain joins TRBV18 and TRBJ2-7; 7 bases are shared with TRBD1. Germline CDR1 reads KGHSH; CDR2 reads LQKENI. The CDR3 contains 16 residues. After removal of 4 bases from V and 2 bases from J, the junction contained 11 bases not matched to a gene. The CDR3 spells CASSHGTASYPYEQYF. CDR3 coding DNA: TGTGCCAGCTCACACGGGACAGCCTCCTACCCCTACGAGCAGTACTTC. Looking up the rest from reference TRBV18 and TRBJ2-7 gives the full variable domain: NAGVMQNPRHLVRRRGQEARLRCSPMKGHSHVYWYRQLPEEGLKFMVYLQKENIIDESGMPKERFSAEFPKEGPSILRIQQVVRGDSAAYFCASSHGTASYPYEQYFGPGTRLTVT.

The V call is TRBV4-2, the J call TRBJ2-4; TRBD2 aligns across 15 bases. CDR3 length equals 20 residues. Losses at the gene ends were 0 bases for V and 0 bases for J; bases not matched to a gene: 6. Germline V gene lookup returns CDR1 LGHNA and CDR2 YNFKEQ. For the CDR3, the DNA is TGTGCCAGCAGCCAAGAGGGGACTAGCGGGGGGTGGGGAGCCAAAAACATTCAGTACTTC. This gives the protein CASSQEGTSGGWGAKNIQYF.

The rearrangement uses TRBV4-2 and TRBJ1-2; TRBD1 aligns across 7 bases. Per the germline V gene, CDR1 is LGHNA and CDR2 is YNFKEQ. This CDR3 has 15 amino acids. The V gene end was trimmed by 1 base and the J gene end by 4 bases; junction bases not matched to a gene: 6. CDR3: CASSQAQGVSYGYTF. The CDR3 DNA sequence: TGTGCCAGCAGCCAAGCGCAGGGGGTCAGCTATGGCTACACCTTC.

As DNA, the CDR3 is TGTGCCAGCAGCACGCGGACAGGGGTGACTGAAGCTTTCTTT. Protein sequence: CASSTRTGVTEAFF. V usage is TRBV9 and J usage is TRBJ1-1, with 9 bases identical to TRBD1. Germline values: CDR1 SGDLS, CDR2 YYNGEE. This CDR3 is 14 amino acids long. The ends lost 4 bases at V and 5 bases at J; junction bases unmatched: 6.

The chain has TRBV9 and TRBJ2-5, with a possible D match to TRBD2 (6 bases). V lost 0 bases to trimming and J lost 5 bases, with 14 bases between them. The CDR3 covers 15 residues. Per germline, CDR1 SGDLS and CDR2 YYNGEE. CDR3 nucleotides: TGTGCCAGCAGCGTAGTCCCCGGGCTAGCGGAGACCCAGTACTTC. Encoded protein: CASSVVPGLAETQYF.

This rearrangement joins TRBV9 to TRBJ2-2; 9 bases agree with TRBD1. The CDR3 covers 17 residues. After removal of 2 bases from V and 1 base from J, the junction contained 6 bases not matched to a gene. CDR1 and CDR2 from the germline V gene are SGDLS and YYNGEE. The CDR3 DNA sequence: TGTGCCAGCAGCGTGGATCCGGGACAGGGGAACACCGGGGAGCTGTTTTTT. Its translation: CASSVDPGQGNTGELFF.

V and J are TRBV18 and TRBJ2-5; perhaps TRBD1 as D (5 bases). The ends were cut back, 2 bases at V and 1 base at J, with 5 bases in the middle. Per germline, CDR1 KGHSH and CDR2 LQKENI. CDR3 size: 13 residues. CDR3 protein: CASSPGAQETQYF. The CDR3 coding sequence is TGTGCCAGCTCACCAGGGGCCCAAGAGACCCAGTACTTC.

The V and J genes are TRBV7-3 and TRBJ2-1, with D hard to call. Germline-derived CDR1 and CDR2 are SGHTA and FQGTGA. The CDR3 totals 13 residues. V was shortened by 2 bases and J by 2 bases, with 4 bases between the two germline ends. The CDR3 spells CASSLHPYNEQFF. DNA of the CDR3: TGTGCCAGCAGCTTACATCCCTACAATGAGCAGTTCTTC.

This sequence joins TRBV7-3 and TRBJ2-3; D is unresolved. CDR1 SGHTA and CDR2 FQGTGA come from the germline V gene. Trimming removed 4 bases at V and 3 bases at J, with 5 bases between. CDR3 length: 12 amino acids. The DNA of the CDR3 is TGTGCCAGCAGCTCCGGGACAGATACGCAGTATTTT. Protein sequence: CASSSGTDTQYF.